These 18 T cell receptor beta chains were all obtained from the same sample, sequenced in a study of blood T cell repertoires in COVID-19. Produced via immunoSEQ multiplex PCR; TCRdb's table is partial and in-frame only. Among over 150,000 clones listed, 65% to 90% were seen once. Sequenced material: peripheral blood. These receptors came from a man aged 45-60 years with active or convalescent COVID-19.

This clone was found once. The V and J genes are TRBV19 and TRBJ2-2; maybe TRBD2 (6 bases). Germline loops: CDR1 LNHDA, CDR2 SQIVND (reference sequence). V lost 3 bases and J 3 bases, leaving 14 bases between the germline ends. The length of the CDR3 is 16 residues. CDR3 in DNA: TGTGCCAGTAGTATTTATACGGGAGCCCACACCGGGGAGCTGTTTTTT. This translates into CASSIYTGAHTGELFF.

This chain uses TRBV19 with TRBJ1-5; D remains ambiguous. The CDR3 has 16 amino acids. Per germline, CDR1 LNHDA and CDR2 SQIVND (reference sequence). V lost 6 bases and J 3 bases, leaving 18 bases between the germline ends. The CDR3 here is CASSRSGPSLNQPQHF. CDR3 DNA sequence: TGTGCCAGTAGCAGAAGCGGGCCGTCCCTCAATCAGCCCCAGCATTTT.

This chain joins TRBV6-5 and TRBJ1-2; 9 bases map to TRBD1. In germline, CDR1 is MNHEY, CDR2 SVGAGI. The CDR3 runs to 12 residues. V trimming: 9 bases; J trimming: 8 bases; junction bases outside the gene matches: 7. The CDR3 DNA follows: TGTGCCAGTTCGGGACAGGGACTGGGCTACACCTTC. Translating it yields CASSGQGLGYTF.

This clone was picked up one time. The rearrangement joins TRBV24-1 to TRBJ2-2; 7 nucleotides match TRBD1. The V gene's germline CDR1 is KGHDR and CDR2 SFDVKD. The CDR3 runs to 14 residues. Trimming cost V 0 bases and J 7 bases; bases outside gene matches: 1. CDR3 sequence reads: CATSDLRDSGELFF. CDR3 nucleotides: TGTGCCACCAGTGATTTGAGGGACAGCGGGGAGCTGTTTTTT.

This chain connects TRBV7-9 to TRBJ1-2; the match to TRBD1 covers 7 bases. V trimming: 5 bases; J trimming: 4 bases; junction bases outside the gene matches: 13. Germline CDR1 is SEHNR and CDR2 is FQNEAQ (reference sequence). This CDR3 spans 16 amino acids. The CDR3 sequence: CASSPGTELATYGYTF. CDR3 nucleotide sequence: TGTGCCAGCAGCCCAGGGACAGAGCTTGCGACCTATGGCTACACCTTC.

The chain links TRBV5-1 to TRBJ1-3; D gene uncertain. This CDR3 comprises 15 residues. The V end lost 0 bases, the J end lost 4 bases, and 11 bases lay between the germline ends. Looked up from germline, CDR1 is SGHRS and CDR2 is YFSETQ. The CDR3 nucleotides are TGCGCCAGCAGCTTGGGGCAATCCACAGGAAACACCATATATTTT. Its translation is CASSLGQSTGNTIYF.

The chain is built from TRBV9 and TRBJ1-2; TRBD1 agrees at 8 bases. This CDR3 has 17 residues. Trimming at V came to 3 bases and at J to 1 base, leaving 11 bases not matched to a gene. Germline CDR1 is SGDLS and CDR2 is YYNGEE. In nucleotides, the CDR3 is TGTGCCAGCAGCGCCTCCGGGACAGGCATTTTTAACTATGGCTACACCTTC. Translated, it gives CASSASGTGIFNYGYTF.

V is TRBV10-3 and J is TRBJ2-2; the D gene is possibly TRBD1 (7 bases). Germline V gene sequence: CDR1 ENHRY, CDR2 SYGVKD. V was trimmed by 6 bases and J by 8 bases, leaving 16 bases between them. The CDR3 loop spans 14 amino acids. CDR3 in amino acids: CAIRQEGAAGELFF. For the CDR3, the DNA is TGTGCCATCAGGCAGGAGGGGGCGGCGGGGGAGCTGTTTTTT.

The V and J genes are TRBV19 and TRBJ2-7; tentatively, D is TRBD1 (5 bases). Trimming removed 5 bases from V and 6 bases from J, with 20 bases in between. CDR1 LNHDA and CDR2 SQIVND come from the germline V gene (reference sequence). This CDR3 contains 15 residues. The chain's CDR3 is CASSGESGSTVEQYF. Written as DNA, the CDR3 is TGTGCCAGTAGTGGGGAATCAGGGTCCACGGTCGAGCAGTACTTC.

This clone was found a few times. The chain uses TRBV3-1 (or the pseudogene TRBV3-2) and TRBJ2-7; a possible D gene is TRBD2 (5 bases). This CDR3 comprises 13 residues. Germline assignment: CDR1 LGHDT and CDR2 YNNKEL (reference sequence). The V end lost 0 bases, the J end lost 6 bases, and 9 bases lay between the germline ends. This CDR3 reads CASSQDPAGEQYF. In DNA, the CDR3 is TGTGCCAGCAGCCAAGATCCGGCGGGCGAGCAGTACTTC.

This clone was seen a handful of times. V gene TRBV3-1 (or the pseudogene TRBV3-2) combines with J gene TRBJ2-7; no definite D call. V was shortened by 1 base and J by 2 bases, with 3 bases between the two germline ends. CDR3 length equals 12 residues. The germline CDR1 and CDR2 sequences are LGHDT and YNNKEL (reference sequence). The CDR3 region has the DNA TGTGCCAGCAGCCAAGCCGCCTACGAGCAGTACTTC. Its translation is CASSQAAYEQYF.

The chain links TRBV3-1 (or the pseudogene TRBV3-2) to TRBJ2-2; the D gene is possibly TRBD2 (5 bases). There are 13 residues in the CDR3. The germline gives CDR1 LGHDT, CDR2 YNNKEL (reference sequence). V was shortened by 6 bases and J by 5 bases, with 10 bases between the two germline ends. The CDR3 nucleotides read TGTGCCAGCAGAACAGCGGCGACCGGGGAGCTGTTTTTT. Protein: CASRTAATGELFF.

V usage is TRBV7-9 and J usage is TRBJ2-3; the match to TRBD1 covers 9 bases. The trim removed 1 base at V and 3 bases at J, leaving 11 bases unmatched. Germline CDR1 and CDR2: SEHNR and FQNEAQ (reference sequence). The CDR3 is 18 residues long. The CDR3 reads CASSLVTGGAGWTDTQYF. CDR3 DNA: TGTGCCAGCAGCTTAGTTACAGGGGGCGCAGGTTGGACAGATACGCAGTATTTT.

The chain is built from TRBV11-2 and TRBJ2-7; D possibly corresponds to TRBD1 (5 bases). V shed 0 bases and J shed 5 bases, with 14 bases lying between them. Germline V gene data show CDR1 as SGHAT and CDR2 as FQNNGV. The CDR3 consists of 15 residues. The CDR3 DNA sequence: TGTGCCAGCAGCTTAGATCCGGCCAGGGTCAACGAGCAGTACTTC. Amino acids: CASSLDPARVNEQYF. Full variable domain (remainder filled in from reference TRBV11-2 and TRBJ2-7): EAGVAQSPRYKIIEKRQSVAFWCNPISGHATLYWYQQILGQGPKLLIQFQNNGVVDDSQLPKDRFSAERLKGVDSTLKIQPAKLEDSAVYLCASSLDPARVNEQYFGPGTRLTVT.

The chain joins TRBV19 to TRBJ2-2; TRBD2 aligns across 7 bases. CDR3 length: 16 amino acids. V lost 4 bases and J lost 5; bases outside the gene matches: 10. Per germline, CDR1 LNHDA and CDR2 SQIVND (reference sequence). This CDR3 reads CASSTSGGRGTGELFF. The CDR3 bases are TGTGCCAGTAGTACCTCCGGCGGGAGAGGTACCGGGGAGCTGTTTTTT.

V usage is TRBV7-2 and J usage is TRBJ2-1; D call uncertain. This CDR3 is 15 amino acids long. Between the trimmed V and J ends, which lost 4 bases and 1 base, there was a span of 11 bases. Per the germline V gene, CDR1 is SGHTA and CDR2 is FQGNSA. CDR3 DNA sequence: TGTGCCAGCAGCTCACAGCTATTTTCCTACAATGAGCAGTTCTTC. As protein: CASSSQLFSYNEQFF.

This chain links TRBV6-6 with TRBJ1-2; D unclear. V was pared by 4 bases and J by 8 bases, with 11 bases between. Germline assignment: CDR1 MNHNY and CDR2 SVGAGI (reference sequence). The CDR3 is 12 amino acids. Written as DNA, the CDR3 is TGTGCCAGCAGTTCCGGTGGTCCAGGCTACACCTTC. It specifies CASSSGGPGYTF.

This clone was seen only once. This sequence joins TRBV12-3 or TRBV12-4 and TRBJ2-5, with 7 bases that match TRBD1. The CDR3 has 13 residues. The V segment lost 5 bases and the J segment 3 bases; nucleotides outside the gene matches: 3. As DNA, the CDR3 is TGTGCCAGCAGTGCGGACAGGAAAGAGACCCAGTACTTC. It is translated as CASSADRKETQYF.